This T cell receptor beta chain was captured by sequencing in a study of radiation and T cells in renal cell carcinoma. Time point specified: blood 2 weeks post-SBRT. Treatment noted: 15 Gy SBRT to primary tumor, nephrectomy 4 weeks later. Blood was sampled at baseline, 2 weeks and 4 weeks after SBRT. About this clone: Antigen specificity is unknown.

Whole-study findings and limits: From baseline, blood top tumor clonotypes peaked at 2 weeks post-radiation.

Profiling relied on immunoSEQ multiplex PCR, and the TCRdb table lists in-frame clones only, not all of them. The sample has approximately 23,000 clones, 81% seen once. This sample comprised blood, obtained from a patient whose treatment included radiotherapy and nephrectomy. This clonotype was obtained from a man between 60 and 75 years old with renal cell carcinoma.

The CDR3 spells CASGEGGTNEKLFF. CDR3 sequence (DNA): TGTGCCAGCGGAGAGGGGGGGACGAATGAAAAACTGTTTTTT. The chain joins TRBV6-1 to TRBJ1-4, with D tentatively TRBD1 (6 bases). This CDR3 has 14 residues. V lost 8 bases and J lost 5, with 15 bases in between. Germline loops: CDR1 MNHNS, CDR2 SASEGT.